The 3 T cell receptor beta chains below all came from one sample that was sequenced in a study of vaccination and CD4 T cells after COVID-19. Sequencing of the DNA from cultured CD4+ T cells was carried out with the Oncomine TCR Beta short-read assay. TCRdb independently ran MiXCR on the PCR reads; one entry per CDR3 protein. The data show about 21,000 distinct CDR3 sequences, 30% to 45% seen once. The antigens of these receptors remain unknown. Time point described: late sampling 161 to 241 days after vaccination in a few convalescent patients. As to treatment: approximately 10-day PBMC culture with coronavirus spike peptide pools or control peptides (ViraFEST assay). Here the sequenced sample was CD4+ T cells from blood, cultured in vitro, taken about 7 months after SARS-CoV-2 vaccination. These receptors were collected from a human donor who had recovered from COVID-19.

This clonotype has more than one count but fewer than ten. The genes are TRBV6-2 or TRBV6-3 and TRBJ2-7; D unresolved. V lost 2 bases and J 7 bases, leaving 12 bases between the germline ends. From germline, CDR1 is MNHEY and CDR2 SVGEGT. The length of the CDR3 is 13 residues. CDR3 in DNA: TGTGCCAGCAGTTACCCCGCTCAGAGGGAGCAGTACTTC. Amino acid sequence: CASSYPAQREQYF.

The CDR3 here is CASRSDREGTDTQYF. The CDR3 bases are TGTGCCAGCAGAAGTGACAGGGAAGGGACAGATACGCAGTATTTT. The chain joins TRBV6-1 to TRBJ2-3; 7 nucleotides agree with TRBD1. V shed 6 bases and J 3 bases; nucleotides not matched to a gene: 9. CDR3 length: 15 amino acids. Germline V gene sequence: CDR1 MNHNS, CDR2 SASEGT.

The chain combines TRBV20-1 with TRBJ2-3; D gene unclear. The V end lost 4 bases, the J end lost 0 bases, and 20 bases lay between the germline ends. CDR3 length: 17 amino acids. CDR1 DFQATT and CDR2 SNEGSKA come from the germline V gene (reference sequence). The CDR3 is CSANRQTGRLSTDTQYF. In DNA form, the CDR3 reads TGCAGTGCTAACCGGCAGACCGGTCGTTTAAGCACAGATACGCAGTATTTT.